This T cell receptor (beta chain) emerged from a study of blood T cell repertoires in COVID-19 (dated by TCRdb to about 2020). In the study overall: Samples from collaborators originated in the United States, Italy and Spain and spanned both the acute and convalescent phases of COVID-19. The material from the prospective study consisted of cDNA or gDNA derived from T cells, B-cell-depleted T cells, or PBMCs. Nearly every sample came with metadata listing a de-identified subject ID, COVID-19 status, age in years and sex. The samples were drawn from two sources: the first 160 participants of the ongoing ImmuneRACE study, and 1,000 to 1,500 subjects contributed by 6 global collaborators. Subjects who had been exposed to COVID-19, were actively infected with it, or had recovered from it provided the deeply sampled blood TCRbeta repertoires that made up the dataset. HLA class I and class II types, where available, came from metadata supplied by the sample provider rather than from assay-based typing. The repertoires were made available in a free public database intended to serve as a resource for research on the immune response to SARS-CoV-2. On the study overall, not on this receptor specifically: The amount of clinical and demographic metadata varied by source and participant and was provided uncurated.

Details on this clone: It lacks a known antigen. No base-level quality is on record; no much larger clone is a single base apart.

In the prospective study, participants were roughly 18 to 100 years old, resided in 24 geographic areas of the United States, and were enrolled through a virtual design. In the prospective study, participants were assigned to cohorts based on the clinical history participants reported in a screening survey and a study questionnaire. Recovered participants in ImmuneRACE Cohort 3 were defined by two consecutive negative NP/OP PCR tests, clearance by a healthcare professional, or resolution of symptoms. Each participant in the prospective study had whole blood, serum and a nasopharyngeal or oropharyngeal swab collected by mobile phlebotomists. Additional blood draws and questionnaires over an approximately 2-month period could optionally be provided by prospective study participants. Prospective study blood samples were shipped either frozen or at room temperature before DNA extraction. The germline V gene yields MNHEY for CDR1 and SVGAGI for CDR2. At the junction V is shortened by 0 bases and J by 0 bases, with 5 bases in between. Inclusive of the bounding cysteine and phenylalanine, the CDR3 is 14 residues long. The kept DNA is CDR3 alone, 42 bases in frame from the first base.

The immunoSEQ Assay, a bias-controlled multiplex PCR, was used to amplify TCRbeta CDR3 regions from genomic DNA. The paper's data handling went like this. The number of nucleated cells in each sample was estimated by amplification of reference gene primers within the assay. To quantify the absolute abundance of each unique TCRbeta CDR3 rearrangement, sequence reads were collapsed and filtered. For each sample, productive Simpson clonality was calculated as the square root of Simpson's diversity index over productive rearrangements. TCRdb took this table from immuneACCESS and kept in-frame rearrangements with V and J called. Such tables lack part of the clones; where checked against another copy, unresolved V genes explain under half of the gap, and the rest is unexplained. V, J and clone size derive from that table, while D and trimming were established from the DNA sequence. For this sample there are a few hundred thousand clones; around 84% appear just once. In total, the top ten clones hold over 1.5% of the sample.

This chain is built from TRBV6-5 and TRBJ1-1, with no D gene named confidently. This TCR came from a man in his forties or fifties who had recovered from COVID-19. Sequencing was carried out using PBMCs or T cells enriched from blood (not recorded which). The CDR3 has the sequence CASSYSTLNTEAFF. Read as DNA, the sequence is TGTGCCAGCAGTTACTCGACACTGAACACTGAAGCTTTCTTT.